The next 11 T cell receptor beta chains were all read from a single sample in a study of shared clonotypes between healthy human individuals. The assay was immunoSEQ multiplex PCR, and TCRdb's table has in-frame clones only and misses some. Of more than 2,000,000 clones listed, over 85% were seen once; the top ten hold 0.35% to 0.5%. The sequencing input was naive CD4+ T cells from PBMCs. The subset: CD45RA+ positively selected. Receptor source: a man aged 18 to 35 in good health. Some clones in this sample may be carry-over from other donors' samples.

The genes are TRBV5-1 and TRBJ2-5, with a tentative D call TRBD1 (5 bases). CDR1 and CDR2 from the germline V gene are SGHRS and YFSETQ. The CDR3 is 14 amino acids. Trimming shortened V by 0 bases and J by 2 bases, and 8 bases separated the two germline ends. The CDR3 reads CASSLEGKQETQYF. The CDR3 DNA reads TGCGCCAGCAGCTTGGAGGGGAAACAAGAGACCCAGTACTTC. Based on the CDR3 plus reference TRBV5-1 and TRBJ2-5, the full variable domain is KAGVTQTPRYLIKTRGQQVTLSCSPISGHRSVSWYQQTPGQGLQFLFEYFSETQRNKGNFPGRFSGRQFSNSRSEMNVSTLELGDSALYLCASSLEGKQETQYFGPGTRLLVL.

The chain couples TRBV14 to TRBJ1-5; 11 positions match TRBD1. With V trimmed by 1 base and J by 5 bases, 1 base remained unmatched. In germline, CDR1 is SGHDN, CDR2 FVKESK. The CDR3 runs 15 residues. DNA of the CDR3: TGTGCCAGCAGCCAAGGGACAGGGGGCGATCAGCCCCAGCATTTT. Amino acid sequence: CASSQGTGGDQPQHF.

This chain uses TRBV11-1 with TRBJ2-3; 8 positions agree with TRBD2. Germline lookup yields CDR1 SGHAT and CDR2 FQDESV (reference sequence). V shed 6 bases and J 4 bases; nucleotides not matched to a gene: 12. The CDR3 covers 16 residues. For the CDR3, the DNA is TGTGCCAGCAGACCTACGGGGGGGAGGGCCCCAGATACGCAGTATTTT. This translates into CASRPTGGRAPDTQYF.

This CDR3 is CASGSGQGHNEQFF. The DNA for the CDR3 is TGTGCTAGTGGGTCTGGACAGGGGCACAATGAGCAGTTCTTC. J is TRBJ2-1 and V is TRBV12-5; the match to TRBD1 covers 9 bases. This CDR3 region has 14 residues. With V trimmed by 6 bases and J by 5 bases, 5 bases remained unmatched. Germline loops: CDR1 LGHNT, CDR2 FRNRAP.

V is TRBV5-1 and J is TRBJ1-4; TRBD1 might be the D (6 bases). The CDR3 has 17 residues. Germline assignment: CDR1 SGHRS and CDR2 YFSETQ. Trimming removed 4 bases from V and 0 bases from J, with 16 bases in between. Written as DNA, the CDR3 is TGCGCCAGCAGCCGAGATCCGCGGACAGCAACTAATGAAAAACTGTTTTTT. Residues: CASSRDPRTATNEKLFF.

The rearrangement joins TRBV6-6 to TRBJ2-5; D uncertain. Germline V gives CDR1 MNHNY, CDR2 SVGAGI (reference sequence). The CDR3 has 14 amino acids. The ends were cut back, 6 bases at V and 5 bases at J, with 16 bases in the middle. CDR3 region: CASSLPESLETQYF. Here the CDR3 DNA reads TGTGCCAGCAGCCTACCAGAAAGTCTTGAGACCCAGTACTTC.

The gene calls are TRBV5-6 and TRBJ2-3; D may match TRBD1 or TRBD2 (5 bases each). Looked up from germline, CDR1 is SGHDT and CDR2 is YYEEEE. CDR3 length: 14 amino acids. The germline V and J ends were trimmed by 4 bases and 3 bases, with 12 bases remaining between them. CDR3 amino acids: CASSPGTATDTQYF. The CDR3 DNA reads as TGTGCCAGCAGCCCCGGGACGGCGACAGATACGCAGTATTTT.

J is TRBJ2-3 and V is TRBV28; 7 bases map to TRBD1. V was pared by 6 bases and J by 2 bases, with 8 bases of the junction left unmatched. Germline V lookup: CDR1 MDHEN, CDR2 SYDVKM. The CDR3 is made up of 15 amino acids. This CDR3 is CASRPSTGYTDTQYF. The CDR3 region has the DNA TGTGCCAGCAGGCCGTCGACAGGGTACACAGATACGCAGTATTTT.

This chain joins TRBV28 and TRBJ1-2, with TRBD1 matching 7 bases. Trimming removed 3 bases from V and 4 bases from J; junction bases left unmatched: 8. The CDR3 contains 15 residues. Looked up from germline, CDR1 is MDHEN and CDR2 is SYDVKM. The CDR3 DNA sequence: TGTGCCAGCAGTTTTCGTACAGGGGCAGGCTATGGCTACACCTTC. Translated, it gives CASSFRTGAGYGYTF.

As to this clone: Within the sample, other DNA sequences also encode this same CDR3. The V call is TRBV20-1, the J call TRBJ1-2; TRBD1 matches at 8 bases. With V trimmed by 2 bases and J by 8 bases, 1 base remained unmatched. Per the germline V gene, CDR1 is DFQATT and CDR2 is SNEGSKA (reference sequence). There are 11 residues in the CDR3. The CDR3 region has the DNA TGCAGTGCTAGACAGGGGGCAGGCTACACCTTC. This translates into CSARQGAGYTF.

The chain is built from TRBV5-4 and TRBJ2-3, with D tentatively TRBD2 (6 bases). The germline V gene has CDR1 SGHNT and CDR2 YYREEE (reference sequence). The V end was cut by 7 bases, the J end by 3 bases, with 18 bases between. The length of the CDR3 is 15 residues. The DNA of the CDR3 is TGTGCCAGCGCTGTGGGGGGAGGAGGGACAGATACGCAGTATTTT. It specifies CASAVGGGGTDTQYF.